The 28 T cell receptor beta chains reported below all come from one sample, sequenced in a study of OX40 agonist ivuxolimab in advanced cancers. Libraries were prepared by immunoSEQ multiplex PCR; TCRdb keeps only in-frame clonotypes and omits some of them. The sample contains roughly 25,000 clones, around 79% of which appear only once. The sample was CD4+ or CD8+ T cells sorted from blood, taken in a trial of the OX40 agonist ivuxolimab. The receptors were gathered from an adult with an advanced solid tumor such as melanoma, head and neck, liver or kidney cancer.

CDR3 sequence (DNA): TGTGCCAGCAGCAAGACAGGGCTACGGACTGAAGCTTTCTTT. It encodes CASSKTGLRTEAFF. The J gene is TRBJ1-1, the V gene TRBV5-4; 7 bases align to TRBD1. Trimming removed 4 bases from V and 5 bases from J; junction bases left unmatched: 8. The CDR3 is 14 amino acids. Germline V gives CDR1 SGHNT, CDR2 YYREEE (reference sequence).

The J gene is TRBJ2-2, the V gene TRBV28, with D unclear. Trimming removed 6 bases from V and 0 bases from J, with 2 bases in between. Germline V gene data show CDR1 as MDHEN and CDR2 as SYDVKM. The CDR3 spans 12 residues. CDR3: CASRANTGELFF. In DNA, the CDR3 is TGTGCCAGCAGGGCGAACACCGGGGAGCTGTTTTTT.

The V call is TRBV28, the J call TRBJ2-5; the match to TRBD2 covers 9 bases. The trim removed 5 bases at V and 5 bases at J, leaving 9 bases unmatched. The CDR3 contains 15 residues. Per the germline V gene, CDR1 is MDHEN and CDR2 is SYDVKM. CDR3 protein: CASSRSGGNWETQYF. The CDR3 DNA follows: TGTGCCAGCAGTAGGAGCGGGGGGAACTGGGAGACCCAGTACTTC.

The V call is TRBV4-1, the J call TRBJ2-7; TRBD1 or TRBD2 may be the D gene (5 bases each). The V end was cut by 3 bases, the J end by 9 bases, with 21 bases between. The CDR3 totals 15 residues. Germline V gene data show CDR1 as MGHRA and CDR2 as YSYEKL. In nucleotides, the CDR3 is TGCGCCAGCAGCCATCCCGGGACCGCCCGGAGCTCGCAGTACTTC. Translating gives CASSHPGTARSSQYF.

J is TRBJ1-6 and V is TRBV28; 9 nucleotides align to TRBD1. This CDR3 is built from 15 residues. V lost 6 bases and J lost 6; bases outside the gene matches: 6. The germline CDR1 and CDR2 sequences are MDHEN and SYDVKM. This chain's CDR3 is CASRVSTGGNSPLHF. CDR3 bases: TGTGCCAGCAGAGTTTCGACAGGGGGTAATTCACCCCTCCACTTT. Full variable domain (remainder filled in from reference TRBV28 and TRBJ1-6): DVKVTQSSRYLVKRTGEKVFLECVQDMDHENMFWYRQDPGLGLRLIYFSYDVKMKEKGDIPEGYSVSREKKERFSLILESASTNQTSMYLCASRVSTGGNSPLHFGNGTRLTVT.

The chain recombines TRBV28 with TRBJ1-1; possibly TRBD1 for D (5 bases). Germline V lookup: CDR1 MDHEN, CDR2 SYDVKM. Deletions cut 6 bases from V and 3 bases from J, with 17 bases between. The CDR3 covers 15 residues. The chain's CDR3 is CASSRSFGGDTEAFF. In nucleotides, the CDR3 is TGTGCCAGCAGCAGAAGCTTTGGGGGGGACACTGAAGCTTTCTTT.

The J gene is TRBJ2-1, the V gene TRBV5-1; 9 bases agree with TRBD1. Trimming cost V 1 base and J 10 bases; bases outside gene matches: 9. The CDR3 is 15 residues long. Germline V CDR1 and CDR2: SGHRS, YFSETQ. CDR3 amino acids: CASSLKGQGGREQFF. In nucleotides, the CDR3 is TGCGCCAGCAGCTTGAAGGGACAGGGTGGCCGGGAGCAGTTCTTC.

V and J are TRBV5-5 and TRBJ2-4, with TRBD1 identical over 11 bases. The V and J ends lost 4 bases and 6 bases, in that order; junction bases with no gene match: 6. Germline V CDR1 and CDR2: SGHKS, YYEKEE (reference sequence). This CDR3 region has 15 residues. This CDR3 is CASSHWTGGGNIQYF. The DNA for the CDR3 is TGTGCCAGCAGCCACTGGACAGGGGGCGGAAACATTCAGTACTTC. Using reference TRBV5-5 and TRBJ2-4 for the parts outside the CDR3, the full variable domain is DAGVTQSPTHLIKTRGQQVTLRCSPISGHKSVSWYQQVLGQGPQFIFQYYEKEERGRGNFPDRFSARQFPNYSSELNVNALLLGDSALYLCASSHWTGGGNIQYFGAGTRLSVL.

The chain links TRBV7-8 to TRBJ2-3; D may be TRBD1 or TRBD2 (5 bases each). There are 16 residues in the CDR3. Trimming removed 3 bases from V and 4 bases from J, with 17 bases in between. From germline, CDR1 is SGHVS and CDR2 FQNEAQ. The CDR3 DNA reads TGTGCCAGCAGCTTCCGGGACCTCGGGGTCCCAGATACGCAGTATTTT. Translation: CASSFRDLGVPDTQYF.

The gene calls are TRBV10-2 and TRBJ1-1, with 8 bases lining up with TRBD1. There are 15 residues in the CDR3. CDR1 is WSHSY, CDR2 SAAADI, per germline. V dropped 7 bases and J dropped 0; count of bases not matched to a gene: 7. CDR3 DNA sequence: TGCGCCAGCACTCGTCGGGACAGGATGAACACTGAAGCTTTCTTT. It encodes CASTRRDRMNTEAFF.

CDR3 protein: CASSLARDTLTDTQYF. For the CDR3, the DNA is TGTGCCAGCAGCTTGGCCCGGGACACTCTCACAGATACGCAGTATTTT. The chain joins TRBV5-8 to TRBJ2-3; D may be TRBD1 (6 bases). This CDR3 is built from 16 residues. In germline, CDR1 is SGHTS, CDR2 YDEGEE. Trimming removed 0 bases at V and 2 bases at J, with 13 bases between.

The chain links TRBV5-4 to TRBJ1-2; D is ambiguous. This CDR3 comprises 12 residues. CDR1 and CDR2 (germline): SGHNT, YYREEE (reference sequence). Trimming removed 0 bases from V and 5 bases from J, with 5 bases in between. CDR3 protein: CASSLAGYGYTF. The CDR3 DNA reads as TGTGCCAGCAGCTTGGCGGGATATGGCTACACCTTC.

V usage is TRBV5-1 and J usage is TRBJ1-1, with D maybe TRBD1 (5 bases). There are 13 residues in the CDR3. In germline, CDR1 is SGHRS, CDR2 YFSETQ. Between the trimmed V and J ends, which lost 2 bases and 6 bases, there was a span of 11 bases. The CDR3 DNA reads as TGCGCCAGCAGCTTACCCAGGGACGCTGAAGCTTTCTTT. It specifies CASSLPRDAEAFF.

CDR3 region: CASSLDQGEQYF. In nucleotides, the CDR3 is TGTGCCAGCAGCTTAGATCAGGGCGAGCAGTACTTC. The rearrangement joins TRBV11-2 to TRBJ2-7; D is possibly TRBD1 (5 bases). V gave up 0 bases and J gave up 6 bases, with 6 bases separating them. Germline CDR1 SGHAT, CDR2 FQNNGV. The CDR3 is 12 residues long.

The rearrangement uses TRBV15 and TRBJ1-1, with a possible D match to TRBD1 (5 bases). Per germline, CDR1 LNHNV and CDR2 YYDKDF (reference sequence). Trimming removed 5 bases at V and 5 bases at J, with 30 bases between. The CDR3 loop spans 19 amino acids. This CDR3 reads CATSPRTWRVINQGTEAFF. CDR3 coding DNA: TGTGCCACCAGCCCCCGGACTTGGAGGGTAATCAACCAGGGTACTGAAGCTTTCTTT.

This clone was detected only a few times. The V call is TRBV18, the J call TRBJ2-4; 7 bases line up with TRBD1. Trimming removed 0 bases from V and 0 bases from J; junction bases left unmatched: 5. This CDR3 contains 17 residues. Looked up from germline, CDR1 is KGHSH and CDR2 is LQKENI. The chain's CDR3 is CASSPPGTALAKNIQYF. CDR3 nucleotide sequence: TGTGCCAGCTCACCACCCGGGACAGCCTTAGCCAAAAACATTCAGTACTTC.

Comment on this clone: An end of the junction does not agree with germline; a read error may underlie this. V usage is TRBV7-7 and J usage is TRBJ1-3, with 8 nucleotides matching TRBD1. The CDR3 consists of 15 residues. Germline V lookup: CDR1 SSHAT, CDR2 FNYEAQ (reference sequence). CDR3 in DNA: TGTGCTAGCAGCTCTCAGGGGGCCTCTGGAAACACCATATATTTT. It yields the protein CASSSQGASGNTIYF.

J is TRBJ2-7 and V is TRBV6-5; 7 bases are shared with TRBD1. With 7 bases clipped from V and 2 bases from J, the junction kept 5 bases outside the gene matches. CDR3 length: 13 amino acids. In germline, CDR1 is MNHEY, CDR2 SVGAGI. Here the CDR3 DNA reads TGTGCCAGCACCCAGGGACAGACCTACGAGCAGTACTTC. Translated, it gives CASTQGQTYEQYF.

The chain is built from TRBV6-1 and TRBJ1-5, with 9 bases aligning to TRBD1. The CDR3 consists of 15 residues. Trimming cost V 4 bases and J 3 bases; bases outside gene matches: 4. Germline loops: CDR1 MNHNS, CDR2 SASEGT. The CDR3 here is CASSGQGGNNQPQHF. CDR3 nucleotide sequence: TGTGCCAGCAGTGGACAGGGGGGGAACAATCAGCCCCAGCATTTT.

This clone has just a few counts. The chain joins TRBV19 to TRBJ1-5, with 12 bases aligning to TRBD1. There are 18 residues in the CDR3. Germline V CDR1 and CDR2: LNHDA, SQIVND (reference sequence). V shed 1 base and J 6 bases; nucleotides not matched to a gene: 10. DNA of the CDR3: TGTGCCAGTAGTATAGGGGGGACAGGGGGCGTCCGGAGTCAGCCCCAGCATTTT. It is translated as CASSIGGTGGVRSQPQHF.

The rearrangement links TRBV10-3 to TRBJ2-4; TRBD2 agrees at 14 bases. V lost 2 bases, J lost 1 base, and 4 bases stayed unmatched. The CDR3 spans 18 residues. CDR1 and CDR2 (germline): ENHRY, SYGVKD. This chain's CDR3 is CAISEGLAGGTAKNIQYF. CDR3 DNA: TGTGCCATCAGTGAGGGACTAGCGGGGGGCACGGCCAAAAACATTCAGTACTTC.

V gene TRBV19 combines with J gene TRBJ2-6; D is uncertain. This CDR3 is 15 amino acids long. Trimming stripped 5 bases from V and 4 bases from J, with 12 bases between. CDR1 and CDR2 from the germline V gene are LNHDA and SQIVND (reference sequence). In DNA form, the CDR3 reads TGTGCCAGTAGTTACTCCGGGTTCGGGGCCAACGTCCTGACTTTC. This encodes CASSYSGFGANVLTF.

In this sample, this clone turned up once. CDR3 region: CASSGDGYYNEQFF. CDR3 bases: TGTGCCAGCAGTGGCGACGGATACTACAATGAGCAGTTCTTC. The chain joins TRBV27 to TRBJ2-1; D call uncertain. Trimming cost V 5 bases and J 3 bases, with 11 bases left between them. The CDR3 runs 14 residues. Germline values: CDR1 MNHEY, CDR2 SMNVEV (reference sequence).

CDR3 nucleotides: TGTGCCAGCAGTGACCAGGGGGGCTATGGCTACACCTTC. Its translation is CASSDQGGYGYTF. This sequence joins TRBV6-4 and TRBJ1-2; 7 nucleotides align to TRBD1. Germline V gene lookup returns CDR1 MRHNA and CDR2 SNTAGT. J lost 4 bases, V lost 2 bases, and 1 base had no gene match. The CDR3 has 13 residues.

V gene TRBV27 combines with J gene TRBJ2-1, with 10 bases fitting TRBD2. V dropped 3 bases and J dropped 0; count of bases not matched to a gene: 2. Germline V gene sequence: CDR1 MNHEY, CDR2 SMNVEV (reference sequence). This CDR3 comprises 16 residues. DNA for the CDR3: TGTGCCAGCAGTTTTAGCGGGAGGCACTCCTACAATGAGCAGTTCTTC. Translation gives CASSFSGRHSYNEQFF.

In DNA, the CDR3 is TGTGCCAGCACCACCCTGACAGGGCCCTACGAGCAGTACTTC. Its translation is CASTTLTGPYEQYF. The chain combines TRBV28 with TRBJ2-7; TRBD1 matches 7 bases. From germline, CDR1 is MDHEN and CDR2 SYDVKM. V lost 7 bases, J lost 2 bases, and 8 bases stayed unmatched. The CDR3 length is 14 residues.

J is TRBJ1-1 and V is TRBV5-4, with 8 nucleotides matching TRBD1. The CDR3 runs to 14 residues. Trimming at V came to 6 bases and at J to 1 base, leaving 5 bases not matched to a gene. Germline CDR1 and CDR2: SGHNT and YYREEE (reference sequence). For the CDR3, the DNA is TGTGCCAGCAAAAGGACAGGGCCGAACACTGAAGCTTTCTTT. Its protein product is CASKRTGPNTEAFF.

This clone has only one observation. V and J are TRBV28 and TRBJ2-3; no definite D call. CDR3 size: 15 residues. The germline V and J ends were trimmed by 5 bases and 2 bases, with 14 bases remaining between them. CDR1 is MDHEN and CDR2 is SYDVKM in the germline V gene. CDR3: CASSATLTSTDTQYF. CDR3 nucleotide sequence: TGTGCCAGCAGTGCGACACTAACCTCCACAGATACGCAGTATTTT.